This T cell receptor (beta chain) was recovered during a study of T-cell memory formation after mild COVID-19. This clonotype was seen only a few times. Each CDR3 protein is one row after TCRdb ran MiXCR on the 5' RACE reads. Of around 340,000 distinct CDR3 sequences in the sample, around a sixth were seen once. Unmatched junction bases numbered 7, after V lost 4 bases and J lost 5 bases. CDR1 is SGHAT and CDR2 is FQDESV in the germline V gene (reference sequence). CDR3 length equals 14 residues. This clonotype was sampled from a man between 18 and 29 years old who had mild COVID-19 (a few samples of this study predate the infection). Cell type and time point are not known. The sequenced sample was PBMCs or a T cell subset sorted from them (not recorded which). V gene TRBV11-1 combines with J gene TRBJ2-5; 7 bases agree with TRBD1. The CDR3, as DNA: TGTGCCAGCAGCTCGCCACAGGGGAATGAGACCCAGTACTTC. It yields the protein CASSSPQGNETQYF.